What follows are 3 T cell receptor beta chains derived from one specimen sequenced in a study of beta chain features in type 1 diabetes. Overall study results and limits: Shorter TCRB CDR3s, moderately but significantly so, were found in Type 1 diabetes patients in all four CD4+ subsets.

Isolated RNA was reverse transcribed in full, so expressed TCRB transcripts were sequenced. TCRdb keeps only in-frame clones here, not all; method: immunoSEQ multiplex PCR. The sample lists 100,000 to 150,000 clones, approximately 10% occurring once. Antigen specificity for these receptors is unknown. Sequenced: central memory CD4+ T cells from blood. The receptor set was obtained from a man younger than 40 with type 1 diabetes.

A few counts support this clone. The gene calls are TRBV2 and TRBJ2-7; D is possibly TRBD1 (6 bases). The CDR3 totals 13 residues. In germline, CDR1 is SNHLY, CDR2 FYNNEI. Between the trimmed V and J ends, which lost 7 bases and 1 base, there was a span of 11 bases. The CDR3 DNA follows: TGTGCCAGCATTTCCCAGGGGTCCTACGAGCAGTACTTC. Its translation: CASISQGSYEQYF. Full variable domain (remainder filled in from reference TRBV2 and TRBJ2-7): EPEVTQTPSHQVTQMGQEVILRCVPISNHLYFYWYRQILGQKVEFLVSFYNNEISEKSEIFDDQFSVERPDGSNFTLKIRSTKLEDSAMYFCASISQGSYEQYFGPGTRLTVT.

This clone was picked up a small number of times. CDR3 sequence reads: CASSWGDGSYSPLHF. CDR3 in DNA: TGTGCCAGCAGTTGGGGGGACGGTTCCTATTCACCCCTCCACTTT. The chain has TRBV28 and TRBJ1-6; maybe TRBD1 (5 bases). Germline values: CDR1 MDHEN, CDR2 SYDVKM. This CDR3 contains 15 residues. Trimming took 4 bases from V and 8 from J, leaving 15 bases between them.

The chain links TRBV19 to TRBJ1-5; 7 positions agree with TRBD1. This CDR3 comprises 14 residues. With V trimmed by 6 bases and J by 7 bases, 9 bases remained unmatched. Germline V gene lookup returns CDR1 LNHDA and CDR2 SQIVND (reference sequence). The CDR3: CASRFPGQIQPQHF. As DNA, the CDR3 is TGTGCCAGTAGGTTTCCGGGACAGATCCAGCCCCAGCATTTT.